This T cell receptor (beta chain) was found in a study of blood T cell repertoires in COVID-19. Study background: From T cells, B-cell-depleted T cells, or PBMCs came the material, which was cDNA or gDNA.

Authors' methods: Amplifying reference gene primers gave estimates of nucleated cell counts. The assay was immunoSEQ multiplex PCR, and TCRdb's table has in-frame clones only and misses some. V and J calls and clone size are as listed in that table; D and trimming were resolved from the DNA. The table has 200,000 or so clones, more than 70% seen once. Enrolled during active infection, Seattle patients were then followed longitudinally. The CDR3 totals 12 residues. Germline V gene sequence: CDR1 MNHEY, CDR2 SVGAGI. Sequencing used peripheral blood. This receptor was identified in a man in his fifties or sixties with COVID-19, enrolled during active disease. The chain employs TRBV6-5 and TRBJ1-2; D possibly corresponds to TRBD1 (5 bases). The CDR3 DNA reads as TGTGCGAGTAAGGGGTTTGCCTATGGCTACACCTTC. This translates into CASKGFAYGYTF.